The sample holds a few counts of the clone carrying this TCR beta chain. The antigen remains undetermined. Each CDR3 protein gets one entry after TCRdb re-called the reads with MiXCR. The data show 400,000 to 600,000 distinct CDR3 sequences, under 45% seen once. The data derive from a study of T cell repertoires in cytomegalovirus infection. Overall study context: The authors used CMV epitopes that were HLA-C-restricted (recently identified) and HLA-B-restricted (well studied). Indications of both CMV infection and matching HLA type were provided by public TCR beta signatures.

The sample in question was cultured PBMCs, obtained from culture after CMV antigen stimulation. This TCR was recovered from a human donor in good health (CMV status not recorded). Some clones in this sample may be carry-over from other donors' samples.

Here the CDR3 reads CASSSVGRYEQYF. CDR3 nucleotide sequence: TGTGCCAGCAGCTCGGTTGGGCGATACGAGCAGTACTTC. The chain employs TRBV7-9 and TRBJ2-7; no firm D call. The CDR3 runs to 13 residues. Trimming pared 4 bases from V and 4 bases from J, leaving 11 bases between. Germline lookup yields CDR1 SEHNR and CDR2 FQNEAQ (reference sequence).